This T cell receptor (beta chain) emerged from a study of Ad26.COV2.S vaccination and SARS-CoV-2 variants. This CDR3 region has 10 residues. The V gene's germline CDR1 is MDHEN and CDR2 SYDVKM. V dropped 7 bases and J dropped 7 bases, with 7 bases sitting between them. Clones were sequenced by immunoSEQ multiplex PCR, and TCRdb holds only the in-frame ones, with some missing. The sample lists about 350,000 clones, around nine tenths seen once, with approximately 12% in the top ten. Described treatment: around 19 received Ad26.COV2.S at low or high dose, single or two shots; several received placebo; per-sample allocation not given. Sampling happened 63 days after the first vaccine or placebo injection. At a Boston site, the person donating was an adult of 18-55 years. An Ad26 vector carrying the Wuhan-strain SARS-CoV-2 spike served as the vaccine.

Here the sequenced sample was peripheral blood, taken in a trial of Ad26.COV2.S vaccine versus placebo. The chain links TRBV28 to TRBJ1-2, with D possibly matching TRBD1 (6 bases). The sequence derives from a person between 18 and 60 years old who received the Ad26.COV2.S COVID-19 vaccine or a placebo. The chain's CDR3 is CASTGAGYTF. The DNA of the CDR3 is TGTGCCAGCACAGGGGCTGGCTACACCTTC.